This entry describes one TCR beta chain. Its antigen is undetermined. The data were obtained in a study of chemoradiotherapy in HPV16-positive cancers. Study as a whole: Functional T-cell assays on two HPV16-positive patients' cells defined candidate HPV-specific clones and common TCR motifs.

Germline V gene lookup returns CDR1 LNHDA and CDR2 SQIVND (reference sequence). Trimming pared 6 bases from V and 0 bases from J, leaving 14 bases between. The CDR3 extends over 15 amino acids. General study points: During treatment, candidate HPV-specific clones and E7-related motifs expanded in tumor. The functional HPV-specific definition rests on just two HPV16-positive patients. In HPV16-positive patients, HPV-responsive T-cell expansion tracked better recurrence-free survival.

TCRdb's copy holds only in-frame clones and misses some; the assay was immunoSEQ multiplex PCR. Here the sample spans around 30,000 clones, around 92% being singletons. The chain links TRBV19 to TRBJ1-1, with D possibly TRBD1 on 6 matching bases. The receptor was isolated from a human donor with HPV-associated anogenital cancer. The specimen comprised blood, sampled from a patient who underwent chemoradiotherapy. As DNA, the CDR3 is TGTGCCAGTAGGGGACCCGACAGGTTGAACACTGAAGCTTTCTTT. It encodes CASRGPDRLNTEAFF.